The 14 T cell receptor beta chains given below trace back to one sample, sequenced in a study of early T cells in non-severe SARS-CoV-2 infection. MiXCR, run by TCRdb on the 5' RACE reads, gives a single entry per CDR3 protein. The table has under 85,000 distinct CDR3 sequences, 11% to 15% seen once. Source material: whole blood. The receptors were gathered from an adult who was a healthcare worker with PCR-confirmed SARS-CoV-2 infection or an uninfected control (not recorded which).

The V call is TRBV28, the J call TRBJ2-3, with D tentatively TRBD1 or TRBD2 (5 bases each). Trimming pared 3 bases from V and 6 bases from J, leaving 7 bases between. The CDR3 has 12 amino acids. Germline V lookup: CDR1 MDHEN, CDR2 SYDVKM. The CDR3 coding sequence is TGTGCCAGCAGTTTGGGGGTCGATACGCAGTATTTT. Protein: CASSLGVDTQYF.

This clonotype was observed a few times. The chain couples TRBV5-1 to TRBJ2-3; D is perhaps TRBD1 (5 bases). This CDR3 is 11 amino acids long. Germline values: CDR1 SGHRS, CDR2 YFSETQ. Trimming shortened V by 5 bases and J by 6 bases, and 7 bases separated the two germline ends. CDR3 sequence: CASRGPDTQYF. The CDR3 bases are TGCGCCAGCAGGGGGCCGGATACGCAGTATTTT. Complete variable domain (other parts from reference TRBV5-1 and TRBJ2-3): KAGVTQTPRYLIKTRGQQVTLSCSPISGHRSVSWYQQTPGQGLQFLFEYFSETQRNKGNFPGRFSGRQFSNSRSEMNVSTLELGDSALYLCASRGPDTQYFGPGTRLTVL.

This sequence joins TRBV7-2 and TRBJ2-3; tentative D call: TRBD1 (5 bases). Germline CDR1 reads SGHTA; CDR2 reads FQGNSA. V lost 4 bases to trimming and J lost 0 bases, with 11 bases between them. The CDR3 runs to 15 residues. CDR3 loop: CASSSWTSSTDTQYF. CDR3 DNA sequence: TGTGCCAGCAGCTCATGGACATCTAGCACAGATACGCAGTATTTT.

The rearrangement links TRBV5-4 to TRBJ2-3; D might be TRBD1 (5 bases). V was clipped by 4 bases and J by 0 bases, with 15 bases between them. The length of the CDR3 is 16 residues. CDR1 is SGHNT, CDR2 YYREEE, per germline (reference sequence). The chain's CDR3 is CASSLYRSGSTDTQYF. DNA for the CDR3: TGTGCCAGCAGCCTCTACAGGTCAGGTAGCACAGATACGCAGTATTTT.

The table lists this clonotype with a few counts. The chain carries TRBV27 and TRBJ1-2; D not resolved. The CDR3 is 14 residues long. CDR1 and CDR2 (germline): MNHEY, SMNVEV (reference sequence). V was cut by 0 bases and J by 0 bases, with 5 bases left in between. CDR3 loop: CASSLSPTNYGYTF. CDR3 bases: TGTGCCAGCAGTTTATCTCCTACTAACTATGGCTACACCTTC.

This chain uses TRBV28 with TRBJ1-2, with TRBD1 matching 7 bases. The V gene's germline CDR1 is MDHEN and CDR2 SYDVKM. The CDR3 loop spans 12 amino acids. J lost 6 bases, V lost 5 bases, and 3 bases had no gene match. CDR3 sequence reads: CASSPDRDGYTF. CDR3 nucleotides: TGTGCCAGCAGTCCCGACAGGGATGGCTACACCTTC.

This clonotype was counted between two and nine times. The J gene is TRBJ2-5, the V gene TRBV7-9; TRBD2 might be the D (6 bases). There are 14 residues in the CDR3. The germline V and J ends were trimmed by 6 bases and 2 bases, with 13 bases remaining between them. The germline V gene encodes CDR1 SEHNR and CDR2 FQNEAQ (reference sequence). The CDR3 region is CASRGGNQQETQYF. CDR3 DNA sequence: TGTGCCAGCAGGGGCGGGAATCAACAAGAGACCCAGTACTTC.

This rearrangement joins TRBV6-6 to TRBJ1-6, with 7 nucleotides matching TRBD1. Germline loops: CDR1 MNHNY, CDR2 SVGAGI (reference sequence). The CDR3 is 14 amino acids. The ends lost 8 bases at V and 7 bases at J; junction bases unmatched: 8. The CDR3 bases are TGTGCCAGCGATACCGGGACAGAGAATTCACCCCTCCACTTT. This codes for CASDTGTENSPLHF.

This clonotype was detected many times. The gene calls are TRBV6-2 or TRBV6-3 and TRBJ2-5; D is perhaps TRBD2 (5 bases). The CDR3 has 13 amino acids. V was pared by 5 bases and J by 5 bases, with 12 bases between. Germline loops: CDR1 MNHEY, CDR2 SVGEGT. The CDR3 DNA sequence: TGTGCCAGCAGTCGGGGTCTGGGGGAGACCCAGTACTTC. As protein: CASSRGLGETQYF.

This chain connects TRBV9 to TRBJ2-5, with D hard to call. CDR1 and CDR2 from the germline V gene are SGDLS and YYNGEE. V was pared by 1 base and J by 4 bases, with 8 bases between. The CDR3 totals 13 residues. The CDR3 reads CASSVSLLETQYF. The CDR3 nucleotides are TGTGCCAGCAGCGTATCCCTTCTAGAGACCCAGTACTTC.

J is TRBJ1-1 and V is TRBV29-1; D is ambiguous. The CDR3 spans 12 residues. Germline CDR1 and CDR2: SQVTM and ANQGSEA. V was shortened by 5 bases and J by 1 base, with 8 bases between the two germline ends. CDR3 loop: CSVTLQNTEAFF. The CDR3 DNA reads TGCAGCGTTACATTACAGAACACTGAAGCTTTCTTT.

This clonotype appeared many times. The chain couples TRBV29-1 to TRBJ1-2, with D unclear. The CDR3 runs 13 residues. The germline V gene encodes CDR1 SQVTM and CDR2 ANQGSEA. The germline V and J ends were trimmed by 5 bases and 5 bases, with 15 bases remaining between them. The CDR3 sequence: CSVPPTRGYGYTF. The CDR3 DNA sequence: TGCAGCGTTCCCCCGACTCGAGGTTATGGCTACACCTTC.

On this clonotype itself: The junction does not match germline at one end; this may be a read error. The chain is built from TRBV5-5 and TRBJ1-4, with D perhaps matching TRBD1 (5 bases). The CDR3 consists of 14 residues. Germline V gene sequence: CDR1 SGHKS, CDR2 YYEKEE (reference sequence). CDR3 amino acids: CASSLDNLGEKLFF. CDR3 nucleotide sequence: TGTGCCAGCAGTTTGGACAATTTGGGAGAAAAACTGTTTTTT.

The V gene is TRBV29-1, the J gene TRBJ2-5; possible D gene TRBD1, 6 bases. CDR3 size: 13 residues. Trimming removed 3 bases at V and 5 bases at J, with 13 bases between. Germline V gene data show CDR1 as SQVTM and CDR2 as ANQGSEA. The CDR3 sequence: CSVDITGMETQYF. DNA for the CDR3: TGCAGCGTTGATATTACAGGGATGGAGACCCAGTACTTC. Full variable domain (missing parts from reference TRBV29-1 and TRBJ2-5): SAVISQKPSRDICQRGTSLTIQCQVDSQVTMMFWYRQQPGQSLTLIATANQGSEATYESGFVIDKFPISRPNLTFSTLTVSNMSPEDSSIYLCSVDITGMETQYFGPGTRLLVL.